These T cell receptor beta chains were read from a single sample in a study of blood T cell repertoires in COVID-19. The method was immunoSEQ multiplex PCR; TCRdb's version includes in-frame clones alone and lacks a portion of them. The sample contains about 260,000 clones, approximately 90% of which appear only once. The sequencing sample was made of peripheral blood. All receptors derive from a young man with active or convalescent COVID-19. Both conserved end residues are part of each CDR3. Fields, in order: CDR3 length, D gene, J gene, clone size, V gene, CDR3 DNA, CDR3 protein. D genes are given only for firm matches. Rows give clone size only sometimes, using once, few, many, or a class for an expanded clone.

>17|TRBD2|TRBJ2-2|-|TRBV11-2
TGTGCCAGCAGCAGGAGCGGGGGGAGAACGAACACCGGGGAGCTGTTTTTT
CASSRSGGRTNTGELFF
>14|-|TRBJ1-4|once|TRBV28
TGTGCCAGCAGTTCTATGCCAACTAATGAAAAACTGTTTTTT
CASSSMPTNEKLFF
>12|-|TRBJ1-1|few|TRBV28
TGTGCCAGCAGTTCGACAGTTCCTGAAGCTTTCTTT
CASSSTVPEAFF
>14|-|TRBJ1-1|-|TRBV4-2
TGTGCCAGCAGCCAAGCTGGGGCCGGGACTGAAGCTTTCTTT
CASSQAGAGTEAFF
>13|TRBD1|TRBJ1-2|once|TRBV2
TGTGCCAGCAGTATACGGACAGGGAATGGCTACACCTTC
CASSIRTGNGYTF
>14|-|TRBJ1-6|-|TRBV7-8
TGTGCCAGCAGCCAAGACAGGTTAAATTCACCCCTCCACTTT
CASSQDRLNSPLHF
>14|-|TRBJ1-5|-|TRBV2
TGTGCCAGCAGTAGCCGGGACATGTATCAGCCCCAGCATTTT
CASSSRDMYQPQHF
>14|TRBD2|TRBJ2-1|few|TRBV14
TGTGCCAGCAGCCAAGACTCATGGGGGGGTGAGCAGTTCTTC
CASSQDSWGGEQFF
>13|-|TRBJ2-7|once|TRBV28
TGTGCCAGCAGCGTGGGACAACCCAGAGATCCGTACTTC
CASSVGQPRDPYF
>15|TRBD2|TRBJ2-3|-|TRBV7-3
TGTGCCAGCAGCCCGGAACTAGCGAGCACAGATACGCAGTATTTT
CASSPELASTDTQYF
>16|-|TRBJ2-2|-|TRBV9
TGTGCCAGCAGCCAGAAACTTGAGGTGGACACCGGGGAGCTGTTTTTT
CASSQKLEVDTGELFF
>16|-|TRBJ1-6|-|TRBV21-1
TGTGCCAGCAGCAAAATGGAGACAGGGAAAGGTTCACCCCTCCACTTT
CASSKMETGKGSPLHF
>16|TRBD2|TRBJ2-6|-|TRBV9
TGTGCCAGCAGCGTATGGGAGGGTACTGGGGCCAACGTCCTGACTTTC
CASSVWEGTGANVLTF
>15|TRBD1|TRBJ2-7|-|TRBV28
TGTGCCAGCAGCCCGGTCGACAGGGGACCCTACGAGCAGTACTTC
CASSPVDRGPYEQYF
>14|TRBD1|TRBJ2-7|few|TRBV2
TGTGCCAGCAGGTCCGGGACAGGGGTTTGGGAGCAGTACTTC
CASRSGTGVWEQYF
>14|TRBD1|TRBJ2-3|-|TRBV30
TGTGCCTGGAGTCTGGCAGGGGGTACAGATACGCAGTATTTT
CAWSLAGGTDTQYF
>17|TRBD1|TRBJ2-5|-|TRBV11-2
TGTGCCAGCAGTTTGGCGAGCGGGACAGGGGGCTGGGAGACCCAGTACTTC
CASSLASGTGGWETQYF
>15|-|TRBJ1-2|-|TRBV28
TGTGCCAGCAGTCCCGGGACACCACCTAACTATGGCTACACCTTC
CASSPGTPPNYGYTF
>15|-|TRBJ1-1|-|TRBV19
TGTGCCAGTAGTATAGATGGAGGATTGAACACTGAAGCTTTCTTT
CASSIDGGLNTEAFF
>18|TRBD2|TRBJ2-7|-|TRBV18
TGTGCCAGCTCATCCGACAGGAGCAGCGGGAGTGGCCTCTACGAGCAGTACTTC
CASSSDRSSGSGLYEQYF
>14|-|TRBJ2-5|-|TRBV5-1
TGCGCCAGCAGCACGATGCTTACCGGGGAGACCCAGTACTTC
CASSTMLTGETQYF
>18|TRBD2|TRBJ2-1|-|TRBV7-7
TGTGCTAGCAGCTTAGCGCTGGGCGGGAGAGCGGTTGGCAATGAGCAGTTCTTC
CASSLALGGRAVGNEQFF
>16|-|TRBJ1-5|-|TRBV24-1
TGTGCCACCAGTGATTCGGCAGGACAGAGCTATCAGCCCCAGCATTTT
CATSDSAGQSYQPQHF
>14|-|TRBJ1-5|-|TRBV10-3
TGTGCCATCAGCGCGGACATCTACGGTCAGCCCCAGCATTTT
CAISADIYGQPQHF
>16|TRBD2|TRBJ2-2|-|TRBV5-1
TGCGCCAGCAGCCCGGAAATGGGACTAGGGGTCGGGGAGCTGTTTTTT
CASSPEMGLGVGELFF
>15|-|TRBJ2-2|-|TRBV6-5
TGTGCCAGCAGCCACAGATTTTCGAACACCGGGGAGCTGTTTTTT
CASSHRFSNTGELFF
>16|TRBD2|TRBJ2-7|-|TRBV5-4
TGTGCCAGCAGCCCGGGACTAGCGGGGGGGTACCACGAGCAGTACTTC
CASSPGLAGGYHEQYF
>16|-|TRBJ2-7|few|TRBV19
TGTGCCAGTAGTAGCCGACCAGACATGAGCTCCTACGAGCAGTACTTC
CASSSRPDMSSYEQYF
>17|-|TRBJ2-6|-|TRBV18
TGTGCCAGCTCACCACGAAAAGAACCGGAGGGGGCCAACGTCCTGACTTTC
CASSPRKEPEGANVLTF
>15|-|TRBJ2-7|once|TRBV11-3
TGTGCCAGCAGCTTAACGGGGGGCAGCTCCTACGAGCAGTACTTC
CASSLTGGSSYEQYF
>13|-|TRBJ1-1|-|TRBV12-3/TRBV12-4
TGTGCCAGCAGTTTTGGGCAGAACACTGAAGCTTTCTTT
CASSFGQNTEAFF
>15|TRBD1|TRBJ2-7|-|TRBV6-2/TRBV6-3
TGTGCCAGCAGTTACCGGACAGGAGGCACCTACGAGCAGTACTTC
CASSYRTGGTYEQYF
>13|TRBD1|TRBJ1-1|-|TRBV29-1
TGCAGCGTTACGGGACAGGGGGCGACTGAAGCTTTCTTT
CSVTGQGATEAFF
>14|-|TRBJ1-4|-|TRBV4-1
TGCGCCAGCAGCCAAGCACGGTATAATGAAAAACTGTTTTTT
CASSQARYNEKLFF
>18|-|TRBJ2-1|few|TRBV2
TGTGCCAGCAGTGAACACTATATCAGGGCCCCCCTAGGCAATGAGCAGTTCTTC
CASSEHYIRAPLGNEQFF
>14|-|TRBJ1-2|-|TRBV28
TGTGCCAGCAGTTTACGGGCGGGAGACTATGGCTACACCTTC
CASSLRAGDYGYTF
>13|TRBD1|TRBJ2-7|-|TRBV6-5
TGTGCCAGCAGACACAGGGGGCCCGACGAGCAGTACTTC
CASRHRGPDEQYF
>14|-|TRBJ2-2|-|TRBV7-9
TGTGCCAGCAGCTCGATGGCGGACACCGGGGAGCTGTTTTTT
CASSSMADTGELFF
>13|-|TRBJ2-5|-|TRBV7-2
TGTGCCAGCAGCTCCAACCGGAGGGAGACCCAGTACTTC
CASSSNRRETQYF
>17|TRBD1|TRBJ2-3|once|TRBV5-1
TGCGCCAGCAGCTCTACTCGCGGACAGGCCCTTGGGGGTACGCAGTATTTT
CASSSTRGQALGGTQYF
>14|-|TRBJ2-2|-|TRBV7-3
TGTGCCAGCAGCTTAAATAGAGACACCGGGGAGCTGTTTTTT
CASSLNRDTGELFF
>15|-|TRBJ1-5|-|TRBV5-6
TGTGCCAGCAGCTTGCGAGGGCAGGGGTATCAGCCCCAGCATTTT
CASSLRGQGYQPQHF
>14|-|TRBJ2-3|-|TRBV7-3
TGTGCCAGCAGCTTGAGACAGAATACAGATACGCAGTATTTT
CASSLRQNTDTQYF
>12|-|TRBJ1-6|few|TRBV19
TGTGCCAGTAGGGCGGTGAATTCACCCCTCCACTTT
CASRAVNSPLHF
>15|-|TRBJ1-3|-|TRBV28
TGTGCCAGCAGTTTAGGCGGGGCTAATGGAAACACCATATATTTT
CASSLGGANGNTIYF
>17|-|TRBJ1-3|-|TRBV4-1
TGCGCCAGCAGCCAAGATCCTTACGGGATATCCGGAAACACCATATATTTT
CASSQDPYGISGNTIYF
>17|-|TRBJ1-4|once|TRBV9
TGTGCCAGCAGCGGAGGGATGGACAGCGCCTATAATGAAAAACTGTTTTTT
CASSGGMDSAYNEKLFF
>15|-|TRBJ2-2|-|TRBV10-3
TGTGCCATCAGTGAGGGGGCAGGGGTTGCCGGGGAGCTGTTTTTT
CAISEGAGVAGELFF
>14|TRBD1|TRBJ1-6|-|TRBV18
TGTGCCAGCTCAGGGGACAGGGGGCGTTCACCCCTCCACTTT
CASSGDRGRSPLHF
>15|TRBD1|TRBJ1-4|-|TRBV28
TGTGCCAGCAGTTTGTGGGACAGGGATCGGGAAAAACTGTTTTTT
CASSLWDRDREKLFF
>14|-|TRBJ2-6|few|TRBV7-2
TGTGCCAGCAGCTCCTGGGGCGGGGCCAACGTCCTGACTTTC
CASSSWGGANVLTF
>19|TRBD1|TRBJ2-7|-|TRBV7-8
TGTGCCAGCAGACCTCCGGGACAGGGAAGACGGGCGAGCTCCTACGAGCAGTACTTC
CASRPPGQGRRASSYEQYF
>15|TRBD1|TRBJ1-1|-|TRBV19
TGTGCCAGTAGTATAGGAAGACAGGGGTACACTGAAGCTTTCTTT
CASSIGRQGYTEAFF
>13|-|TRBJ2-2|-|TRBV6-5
TGTGCCATAAAAGAAACAGGCACCGGGGAGCTGTTTTTT
CAIKETGTGELFF
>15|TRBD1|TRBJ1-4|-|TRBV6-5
TGTGCCAGCAGCACCGGGACAGGGGTTTCTGTAAAACTGTTTTTT
CASSTGTGVSVKLFF